The present TCR beta chain was sequenced within a study of cytomegalovirus exposure and HLA in healthy donors. Use of 60 Vbeta and 13 Jbeta primers characterized the PCR. Generated by immunoSEQ multiplex PCR, the TCRdb table keeps only in-frame clones and is missing some. Here the sample spans about 140,000 clones, roughly 80% being singletons. The CDR3 consists of 13 residues. V was trimmed by 4 bases and J by 3 bases, leaving 13 bases between them. Germline V gives CDR1 SQVTM, CDR2 ANQGSEA. The sequenced sample was PBMCs. V gene TRBV29-1 combines with J gene TRBJ2-7, with D possibly TRBD2 on 5 matching bases. The clonotype was recovered from a female donor in good health and CMV-seronegative. CDR3 protein: CSVAGPSLYEQYF. The CDR3 bases are TGCAGCGTTGCAGGACCTAGCCTCTACGAGCAGTACTTC.